This T cell receptor beta chain comes out of a study of technical replicates of blood from several donors. Looked up from germline, CDR1 is WNHNN and CDR2 is SYGVQD (reference sequence). Between the trimmed V and J ends, which lost 5 bases and 3 bases, there was a span of 13 bases. This CDR3 region has 14 residues. Method: immunoSEQ multiplex PCR; TCRdb's copy keeps in-frame clones and lacks some. The sample contains more than 80,000 clones, nearly 97% of which appear only once. The receptor's source is a human donor in good health. The sequencing input was T cells isolated from PBMCs. This chain uses TRBV10-1 with TRBJ1-1; TRBD1 might be the D (6 bases). CDR3 region: CASSPTGVDTEAFF. Here the CDR3 DNA reads TGCGCCAGCAGTCCGACAGGCGTGGACACTGAAGCTTTCTTT.